This T cell receptor beta chain was identified in a study of cytomegalovirus exposure and HLA in healthy donors. Study findings and constraints: In a later analysis, V- and J-gene trimming of beta chains associated with a DCLRE1C missense variant, replicated independently.

The V end was cut by 2 bases, the J end by 10 bases, with 11 bases between. The CDR3 contains 12 residues. CDR1 and CDR2 (germline): SGHTA, FQGNSA. Healthy people donating bone marrow made up the donors. As to this clone: Its antigen is currently unknown.

Both 60 Vbeta primers and 13 Jbeta primers went into the PCR. As handled by the study authors: In a later analysis, 80 million to 100 million unique TCR beta chains included roughly 11 million shared by two or more donors. Produced via immunoSEQ multiplex PCR; TCRdb's table is partial and in-frame only. That table gives V, J and clone size, and the DNA gave D and trimming. The sample consists of some 190,000 clones, 81% of them appearing once. The TCR was taken from a man younger than 35 in good health and CMV-seronegative. V gene TRBV7-2 combines with J gene TRBJ1-1; no clear D. What was sequenced was PBMCs. The CDR3 sequence: CASSLYEAGAFF. The CDR3 coding sequence is TGTGCCAGCAGCTTATATGAGGCGGGAGCTTTCTTT. Based on the CDR3 plus reference TRBV7-2 and TRBJ1-1, the full variable domain is GAGVSQSPSNKVTEKGKDVELRCDPISGHTALYWYRQSLGQGLEFLIYFQGNSAPDKSGLPSDRFSAERTGGSVSTLTIQRTQQEDSAVYLCASSLYEAGAFFGQGTRLTVV.